This T cell receptor (beta chain) comes out of a study of Graves' ophthalmopathy and Graves' hyperthyroidism. In the study overall: Peripheral blood (taken before any treatment) was collected at initial diagnosis. Findings and caveats of the study: Among expanded thyroid clonotypes above 0.001 frequency, most also occurred in blood. Ophthalmopathy progression predictions by the model showed 72.22% specificity and approximately 71% sensitivity.

In the case of this clonotype: The antigen remains unidentified.

PBMCs were isolated from an approximately 9.4 ml sample of fresh peripheral blood. CDR3 regions of TCR beta were amplified from RNA transcripts. HTBI-primed first-round RT-PCR preceded second-round multiplex PCR. MiXCR was run by TCRdb on the multiplex PCR reads, yielding one entry per CDR3 protein. The table includes about 700,000 distinct CDR3 sequences, 40% detected once. This CDR3 has 15 amino acids. With 5 bases clipped from V and 0 bases from J, the junction kept 4 bases outside the gene matches. Germline CDR1 SEHNR, CDR2 FQNEAQ (reference sequence). The V call is TRBV7-9, the J call TRBJ1-3; 7 nucleotides line up with TRBD1. This receptor was identified in an adult man with Graves' ophthalmopathy. What was sequenced was peripheral blood. The CDR3 nucleotides are TGTGCCAGCAGCCCCGGGACAGTCTCTGGAAACACCATATATTTT. Translating gives CASSPGTVSGNTIYF.